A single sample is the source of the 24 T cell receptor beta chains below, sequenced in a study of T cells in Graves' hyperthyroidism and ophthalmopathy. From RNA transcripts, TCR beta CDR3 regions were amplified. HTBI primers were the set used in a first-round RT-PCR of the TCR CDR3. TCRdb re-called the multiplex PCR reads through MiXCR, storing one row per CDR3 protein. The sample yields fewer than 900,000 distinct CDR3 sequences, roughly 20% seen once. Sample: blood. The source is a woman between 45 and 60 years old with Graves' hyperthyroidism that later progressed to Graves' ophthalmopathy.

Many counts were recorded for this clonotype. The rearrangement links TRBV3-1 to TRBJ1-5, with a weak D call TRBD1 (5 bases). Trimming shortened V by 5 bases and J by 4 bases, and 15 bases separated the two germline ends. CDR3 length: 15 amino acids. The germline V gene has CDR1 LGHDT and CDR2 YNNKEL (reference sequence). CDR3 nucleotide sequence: TGTGCCAGCAGCGTTGACAGCCAACGTAATCAGCCCCAGCATTTT. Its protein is CASSVDSQRNQPQHF.

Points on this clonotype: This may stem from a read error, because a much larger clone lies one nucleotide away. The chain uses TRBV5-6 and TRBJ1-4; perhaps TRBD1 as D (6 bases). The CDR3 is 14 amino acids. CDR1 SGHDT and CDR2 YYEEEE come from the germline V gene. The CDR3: CASKTQGTNGKLFF. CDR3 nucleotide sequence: TGTGCCAGCAAGACTCAGGGGACTAATGGAAAACTGTTTTTT.

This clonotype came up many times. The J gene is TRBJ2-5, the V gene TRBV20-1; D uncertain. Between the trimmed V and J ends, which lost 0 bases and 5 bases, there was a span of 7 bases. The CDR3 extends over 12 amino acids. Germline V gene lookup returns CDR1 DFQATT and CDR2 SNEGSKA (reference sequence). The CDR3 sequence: CSARENLETQYF. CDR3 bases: TGCAGTGCTAGAGAAAACCTGGAGACCCAGTACTTC.

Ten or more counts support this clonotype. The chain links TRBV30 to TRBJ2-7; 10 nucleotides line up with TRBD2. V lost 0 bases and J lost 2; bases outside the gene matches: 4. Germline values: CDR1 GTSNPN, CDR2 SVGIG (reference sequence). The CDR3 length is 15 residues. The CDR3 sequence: CAWSVPGLATYEQYF. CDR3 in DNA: TGTGCCTGGAGTGTACCGGGACTAGCGACCTACGAGCAGTACTTC.

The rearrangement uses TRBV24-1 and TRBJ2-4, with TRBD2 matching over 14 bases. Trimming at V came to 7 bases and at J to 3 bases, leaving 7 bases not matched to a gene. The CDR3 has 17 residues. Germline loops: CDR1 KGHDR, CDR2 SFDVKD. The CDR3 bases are TGTGCCACCAGGACTAGCGGGGGGGCGGTCGACAAAAACATTCAGTACTTC. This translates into CATRTSGGAVDKNIQYF.

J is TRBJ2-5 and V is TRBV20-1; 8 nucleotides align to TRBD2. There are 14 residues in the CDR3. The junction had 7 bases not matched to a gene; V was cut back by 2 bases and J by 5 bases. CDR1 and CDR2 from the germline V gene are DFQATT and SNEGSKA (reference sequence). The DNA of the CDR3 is TGCAGTGCTAGATCCGGGACTAGAGGGGAGACCCAGTACTTC. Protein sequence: CSARSGTRGETQYF.

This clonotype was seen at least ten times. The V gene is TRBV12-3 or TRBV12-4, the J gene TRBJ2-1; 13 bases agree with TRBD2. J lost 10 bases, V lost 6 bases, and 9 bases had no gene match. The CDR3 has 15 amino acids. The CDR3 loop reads CASRPNPGLAGEQFF. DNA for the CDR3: TGTGCCAGCAGACCTAATCCGGGACTAGCGGGGGAGCAGTTCTTC.

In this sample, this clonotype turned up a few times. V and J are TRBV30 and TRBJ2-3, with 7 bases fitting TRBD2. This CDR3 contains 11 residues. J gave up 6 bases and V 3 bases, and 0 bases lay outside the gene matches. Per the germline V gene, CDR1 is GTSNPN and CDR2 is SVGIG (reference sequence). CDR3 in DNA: TGTGCCTGGAGGACTAGCGATACGCAGTATTTT. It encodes CAWRTSDTQYF.

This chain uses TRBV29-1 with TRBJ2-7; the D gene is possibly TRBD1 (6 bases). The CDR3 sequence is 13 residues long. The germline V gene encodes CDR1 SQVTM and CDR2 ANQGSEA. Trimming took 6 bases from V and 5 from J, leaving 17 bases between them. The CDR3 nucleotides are TGCAGCGTGGGGGCGCTGAGTCGTCACGAGCAGTACTTC. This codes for CSVGALSRHEQYF.

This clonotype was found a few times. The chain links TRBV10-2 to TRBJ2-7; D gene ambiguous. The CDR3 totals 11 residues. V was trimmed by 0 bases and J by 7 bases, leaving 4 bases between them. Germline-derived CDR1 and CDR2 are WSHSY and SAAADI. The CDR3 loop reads CASSESVEQYF. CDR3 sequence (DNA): TGCGCCAGCAGTGAGTCGGTAGAGCAGTACTTC.

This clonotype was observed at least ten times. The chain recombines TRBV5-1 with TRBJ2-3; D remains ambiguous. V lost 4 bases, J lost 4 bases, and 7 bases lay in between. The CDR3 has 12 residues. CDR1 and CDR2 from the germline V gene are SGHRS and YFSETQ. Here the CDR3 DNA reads TGCGCCAGCAGCACCCTAGCAGATACGCAGTATTTT. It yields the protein CASSTLADTQYF.

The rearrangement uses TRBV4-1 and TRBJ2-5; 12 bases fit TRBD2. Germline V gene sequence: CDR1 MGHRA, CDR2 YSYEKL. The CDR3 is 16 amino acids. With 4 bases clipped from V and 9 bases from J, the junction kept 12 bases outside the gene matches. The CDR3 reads CASSRTSGAPKGAQYF. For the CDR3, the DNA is TGCGCCAGCAGCCGGACTAGCGGGGCACCTAAAGGGGCCCAGTACTTC.

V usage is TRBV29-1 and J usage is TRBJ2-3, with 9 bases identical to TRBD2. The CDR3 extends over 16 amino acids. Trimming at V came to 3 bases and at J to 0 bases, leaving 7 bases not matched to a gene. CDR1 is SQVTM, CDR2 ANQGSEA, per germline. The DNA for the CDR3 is TGCAGCGTTGAGGCTAGCGGGGTACCTAGCACAGATACGCAGTATTTT. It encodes CSVEASGVPSTDTQYF.

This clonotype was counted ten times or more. The CDR3 DNA follows: TGCAGTGCCCCCATCCGAGGGACAACTGAAGCTTTCTTT. Translated, it gives CSAPIRGTTEAFF. The chain joins TRBV20-1 to TRBJ1-1; possibly TRBD1 for D (6 bases). This CDR3 spans 13 amino acids. CDR1 and CDR2 from the germline V gene are DFQATT and SNEGSKA (reference sequence). V lost 6 bases to trimming and J lost 5 bases, with 16 bases between them.

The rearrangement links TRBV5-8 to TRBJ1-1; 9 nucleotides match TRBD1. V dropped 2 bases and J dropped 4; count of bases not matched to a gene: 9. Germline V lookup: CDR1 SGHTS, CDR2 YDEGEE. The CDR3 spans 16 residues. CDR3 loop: CASSFLNRGPSTEAFF. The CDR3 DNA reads TGTGCCAGCAGCTTTCTGAACAGGGGGCCGAGCACTGAAGCTTTCTTT.

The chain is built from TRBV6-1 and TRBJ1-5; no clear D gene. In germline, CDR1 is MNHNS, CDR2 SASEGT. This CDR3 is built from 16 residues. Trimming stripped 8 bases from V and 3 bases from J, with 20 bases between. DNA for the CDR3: TGTGCCAGCGCTGAACAAGTAGGACTGTTCAATCAGCCCCAGCATTTT. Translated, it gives CASAEQVGLFNQPQHF.

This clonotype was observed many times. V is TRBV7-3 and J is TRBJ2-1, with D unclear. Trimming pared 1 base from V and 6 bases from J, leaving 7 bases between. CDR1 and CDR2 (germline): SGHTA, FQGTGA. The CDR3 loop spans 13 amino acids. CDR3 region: CASSLIGSNEQFF. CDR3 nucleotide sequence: TGTGCCAGCAGCTTAATTGGCAGCAATGAGCAGTTCTTC.

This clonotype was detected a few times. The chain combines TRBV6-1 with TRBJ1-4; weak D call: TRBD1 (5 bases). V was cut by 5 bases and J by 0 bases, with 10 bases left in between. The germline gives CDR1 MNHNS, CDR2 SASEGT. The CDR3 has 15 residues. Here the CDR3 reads CASSYGGATNEKLFF. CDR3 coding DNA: TGTGCCAGCAGTTATGGGGGAGCAACTAATGAAAAACTGTTTTTT.

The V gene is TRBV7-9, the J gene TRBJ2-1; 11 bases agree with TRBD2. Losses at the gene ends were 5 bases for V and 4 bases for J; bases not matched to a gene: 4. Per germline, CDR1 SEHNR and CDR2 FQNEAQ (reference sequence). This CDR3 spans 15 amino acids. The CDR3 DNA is TGTGCCAGCAGCGCGACTAGCGGGGAATACAATGAGCAGTTCTTC. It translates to CASSATSGEYNEQFF.

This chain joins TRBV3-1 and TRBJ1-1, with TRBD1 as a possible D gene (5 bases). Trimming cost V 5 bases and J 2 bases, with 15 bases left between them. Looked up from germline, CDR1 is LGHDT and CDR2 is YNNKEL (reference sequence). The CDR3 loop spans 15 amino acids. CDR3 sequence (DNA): TGTGCCAGCAGCTCGTTCGGGGGTTCCAACACTGAAGCTTTCTTT. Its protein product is CASSSFGGSNTEAFF.

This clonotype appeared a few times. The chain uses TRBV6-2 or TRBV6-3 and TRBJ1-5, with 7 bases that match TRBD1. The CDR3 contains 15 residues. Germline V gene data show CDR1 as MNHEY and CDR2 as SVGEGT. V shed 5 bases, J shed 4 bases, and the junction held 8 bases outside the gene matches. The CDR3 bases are TGTGCCAGCAGTAATCCAGGGGGTTTAAATCAGCCCCAGCATTTT. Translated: CASSNPGGLNQPQHF.

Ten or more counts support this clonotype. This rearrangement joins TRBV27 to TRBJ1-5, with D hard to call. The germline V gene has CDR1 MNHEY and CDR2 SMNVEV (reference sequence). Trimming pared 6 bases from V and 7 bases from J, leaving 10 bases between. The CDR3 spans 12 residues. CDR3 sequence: CASSLTGQPQHF. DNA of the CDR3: TGTGCCAGCAGCTTGACCGGCCAGCCCCAGCATTTT.

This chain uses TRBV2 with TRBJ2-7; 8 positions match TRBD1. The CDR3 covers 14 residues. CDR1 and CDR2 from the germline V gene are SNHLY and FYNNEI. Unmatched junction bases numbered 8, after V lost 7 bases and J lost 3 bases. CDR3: CASTQGQEIYEQYF. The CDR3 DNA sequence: TGTGCCAGCACGCAGGGACAGGAGATCTACGAGCAGTACTTC.

CDR3 loop: CASSYSILAGAAEQFF. The CDR3, as DNA: TGTGCCAGCAGTTACTCGATCCTAGCGGGGGCCGCTGAGCAGTTCTTC. The genes are TRBV6-2 or TRBV6-3 and TRBJ2-1; 10 nucleotides match TRBD2. J lost 9 bases, V lost 0 bases, and 8 bases had no gene match. CDR3 length: 16 residues. From germline, CDR1 is MNHEY and CDR2 SVGEGT.